Below, one TCR beta chain is given with its context. Its specificity is not known. The sample comes from a study of glioma-infiltrating T cells after dendritic cell vaccination. Study-wide context: Samples are from glioblastoma patients in Phase I and II dendritic cell vaccine trials. Dendritic cell vaccine was injected intradermally three times, biweekly.

Findings and caveats of the study: Estimated pretreatment TIL content predicted outcome after dendritic cell vaccination.

Libraries were prepared by immunoSEQ multiplex PCR; TCRdb keeps only in-frame clonotypes and omits some of them. The table records under 100,000 clones, about 79% of them present only once. The CDR3 is 12 amino acids. Between the trimmed V and J ends, which lost 2 bases and 12 bases, there was a span of 10 bases. Germline V CDR1 and CDR2: SNHLY, FYNNEI. The chain recombines TRBV2 with TRBJ1-4; D unresolved. Sequencing was performed on blood, taken before dendritic cell vaccination. This receptor was taken from a human donor with glioblastoma. CDR3 DNA sequence: TGTGCCAGCAGTGAAATTCTGGCGGAACTGTTTTTT. Its translation is CASSEILAELFF.